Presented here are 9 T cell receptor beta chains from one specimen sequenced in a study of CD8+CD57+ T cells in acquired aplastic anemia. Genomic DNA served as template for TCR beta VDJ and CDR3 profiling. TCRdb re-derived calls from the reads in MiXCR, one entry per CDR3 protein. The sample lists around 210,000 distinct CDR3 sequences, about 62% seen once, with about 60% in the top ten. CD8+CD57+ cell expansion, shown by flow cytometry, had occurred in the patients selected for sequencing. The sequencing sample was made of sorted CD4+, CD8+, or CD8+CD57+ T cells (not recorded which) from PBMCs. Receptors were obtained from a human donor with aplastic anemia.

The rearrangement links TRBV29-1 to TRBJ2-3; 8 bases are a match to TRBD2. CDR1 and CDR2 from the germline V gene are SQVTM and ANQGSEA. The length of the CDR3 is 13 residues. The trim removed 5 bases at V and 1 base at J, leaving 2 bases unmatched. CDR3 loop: CSVSGSGTDTQYF. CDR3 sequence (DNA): TGCAGCGTTAGCGGGAGCGGCACAGATACGCAGTATTTT.

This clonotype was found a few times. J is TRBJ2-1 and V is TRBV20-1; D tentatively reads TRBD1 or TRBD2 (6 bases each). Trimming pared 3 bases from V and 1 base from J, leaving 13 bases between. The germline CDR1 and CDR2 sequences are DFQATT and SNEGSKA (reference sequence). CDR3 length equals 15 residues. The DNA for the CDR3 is TGCAGTGCTAGGACCCGGGGGCTATCCTACAATGAGCAGTTCTTC. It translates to CSARTRGLSYNEQFF.

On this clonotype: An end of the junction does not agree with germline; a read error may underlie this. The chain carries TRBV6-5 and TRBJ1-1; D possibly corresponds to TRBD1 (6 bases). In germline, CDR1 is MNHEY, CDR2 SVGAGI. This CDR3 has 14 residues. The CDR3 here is CASRGTGFSAEASF. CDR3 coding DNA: TGTGCCAGCAGGGGAACAGGGTTTAGCGCTGAAGCTTCCTTT.

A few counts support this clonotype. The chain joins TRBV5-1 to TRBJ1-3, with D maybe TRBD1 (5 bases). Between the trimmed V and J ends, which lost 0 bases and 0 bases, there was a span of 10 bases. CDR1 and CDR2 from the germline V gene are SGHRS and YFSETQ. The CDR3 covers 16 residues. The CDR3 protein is CASSLGGVFSGNTIYF. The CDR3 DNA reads TGCGCCAGCAGCTTGGGGGGGGTCTTCTCTGGAAACACCATATATTTT.

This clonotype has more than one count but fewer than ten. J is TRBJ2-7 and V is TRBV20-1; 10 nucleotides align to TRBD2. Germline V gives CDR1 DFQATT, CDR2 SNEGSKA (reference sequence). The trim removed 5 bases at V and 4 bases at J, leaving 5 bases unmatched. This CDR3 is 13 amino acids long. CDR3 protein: CSAVLAGEYEQYF. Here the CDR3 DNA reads TGCAGTGCTGTCCTAGCGGGGGAATACGAGCAGTACTTC.

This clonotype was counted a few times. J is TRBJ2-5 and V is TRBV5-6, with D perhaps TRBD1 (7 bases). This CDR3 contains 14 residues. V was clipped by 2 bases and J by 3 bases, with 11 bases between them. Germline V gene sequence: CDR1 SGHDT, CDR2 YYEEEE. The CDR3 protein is CASSFGGGKETQYF. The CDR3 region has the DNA TGTGCCAGCAGCTTTGGAGGGGGCAAAGAGACCCAGTACTTC.

CDR3 nucleotides: TGTGCCAGCAGCGAGGGGCGGGGGGGCACAGATACGCAGTATTTT. Its protein is CASSEGRGGTDTQYF. V and J are TRBV9 and TRBJ2-3, with TRBD2 matching 8 bases. V lost 3 bases to trimming and J lost 1 base; unmatched junction nucleotides: 4. CDR1 is SGDLS, CDR2 YYNGEE, per germline. The length of the CDR3 is 15 residues.

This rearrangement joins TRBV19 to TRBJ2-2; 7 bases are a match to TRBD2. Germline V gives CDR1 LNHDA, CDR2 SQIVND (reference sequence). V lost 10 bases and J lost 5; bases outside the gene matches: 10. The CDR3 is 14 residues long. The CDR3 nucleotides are TGTGCCACCGCGGGAGTCGCGGGGACCGGGGAGCTGTTTTTT. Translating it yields CATAGVAGTGELFF.

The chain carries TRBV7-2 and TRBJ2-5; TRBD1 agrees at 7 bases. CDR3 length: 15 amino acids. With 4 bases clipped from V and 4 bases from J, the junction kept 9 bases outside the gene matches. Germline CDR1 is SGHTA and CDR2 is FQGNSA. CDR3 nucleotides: TGTGCCAGCAGCTACCAACAGGGGTGGAGAGAGACCCAGTACTTC. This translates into CASSYQQGWRETQYF.